These T cell receptor beta chains were read from a single sample in a study of identical twins. MiXCR, run by TCRdb on the 5' RACE reads, gives a single entry per CDR3 protein. Altogether some 1,700,000 distinct CDR3 sequences are present, around 29% being singletons, with the ten largest covering 0.25% to 0.3%. The sequenced sample consisted of cord blood. The receptor set was obtained from a newborn girl in good health. Each CDR3 is given with its conserved first and last residue. The order of the fields is J gene, CDR3 length, D gene, V gene, clone size, CDR3 DNA, CDR3 protein. D genes are given only for firm matches. Size is stated for part of the rows, as once, few or many counts, or as a class when the clone is expanded.

>TRBJ2-7|12|-|TRBV12-3/TRBV12-4|-
TGTGCCAGCAAGGGGGAACCCTACGAGCAGTACTTC
CASKGEPYEQYF
>TRBJ2-1|17|TRBD2|TRBV3-1|few
TGTGCCAGCAGCCAAGAACGGACTAGCGGGGGGTACAATGAGCAGTTCTTC
CASSQERTSGGYNEQFF
>TRBJ2-1|14|-|TRBV20-1|few
TGCAGTGCTAGACCGAGCGGAGAGGCCCATGAGCAGTTCTTC
CSARPSGEAHEQFF
>TRBJ2-7|14|TRBD1|TRBV19|-
TGTGCCAGTAGCGGGACAGTTATATCCTACGAGCAGTACTTC
CASSGTVISYEQYF
>TRBJ2-1|15|TRBD2|TRBV12-3/TRBV12-4|few
TGTGCCAGCAGTTTATTGGGACTAGCGCAAAATGAGCAGTTCTTC
CASSLLGLAQNEQFF
>TRBJ2-7|18|TRBD2|TRBV5-1|few
TGCGCCAGCAGCTTGCTAGCGGGAGGGCCTAGGAGAGCCTACGAGCAGTACTTC
CASSLLAGGPRRAYEQYF
>TRBJ2-2|13|TRBD1|TRBV6-5|few
TGTGCCAGCAGTTACCAGGGGGCCGGGGAGCTGTTTTTT
CASSYQGAGELFF
>TRBJ1-5|15|-|TRBV28|-
TGTGCCAGCAGTTTCCACCAAGATAGCAATCAGCCCCAGCATTTT
CASSFHQDSNQPQHF
>TRBJ1-1|14|-|TRBV6-5|-
TGTGCCAGCAGTTACTCAGGGGGGGCCACTGAAGCTTTCTTT
CASSYSGGATEAFF
>TRBJ2-3|18|TRBD2|TRBV12-3/TRBV12-4|few
TGTGCCAGCAGCCCCTTACGCCCGGGACTAGCGGACACAGATACGCAGTATTTT
CASSPLRPGLADTDTQYF
>TRBJ2-7|14|-|TRBV27|-
TGTGCCAGCAGGAAGGGAGACCCGCACTACGAGCAGTACTTC
CASRKGDPHYEQYF
>TRBJ1-4|13|-|TRBV29-1|few
TGCAGCGTTGAACCCCTCGGGAATGAAAAACTGTTTTTT
CSVEPLGNEKLFF
>TRBJ2-7|14|TRBD1|TRBV6-5|few
TGTTCCAGCAGATGGACAGGGGGAACGGGTGAGCAGTACTTC
CSSRWTGGTGEQYF
>TRBJ2-7|14|TRBD2|TRBV29-1|few
TGCAGCGTCGTCACTAGCGGGGATACCTACGAGCAGTACTTC
CSVVTSGDTYEQYF
>TRBJ1-5|16|-|TRBV4-2|-
TGTGCCAGCAGCCAAATTCTAAAGGGTAACAATCAGCCCCAGCATTTT
CASSQILKGNNQPQHF
>TRBJ2-7|15|TRBD2|TRBV25-1|-
TGTGCCAGCAGTGAATTGCTAGCGGGAACCTACGAGCAGTACTTC
CASSELLAGTYEQYF
>TRBJ1-2|14|-|TRBV28|-
TGTGCCAGCAGCCGAGTACCGAGGGGGTATGGCTACACCTTC
CASSRVPRGYGYTF